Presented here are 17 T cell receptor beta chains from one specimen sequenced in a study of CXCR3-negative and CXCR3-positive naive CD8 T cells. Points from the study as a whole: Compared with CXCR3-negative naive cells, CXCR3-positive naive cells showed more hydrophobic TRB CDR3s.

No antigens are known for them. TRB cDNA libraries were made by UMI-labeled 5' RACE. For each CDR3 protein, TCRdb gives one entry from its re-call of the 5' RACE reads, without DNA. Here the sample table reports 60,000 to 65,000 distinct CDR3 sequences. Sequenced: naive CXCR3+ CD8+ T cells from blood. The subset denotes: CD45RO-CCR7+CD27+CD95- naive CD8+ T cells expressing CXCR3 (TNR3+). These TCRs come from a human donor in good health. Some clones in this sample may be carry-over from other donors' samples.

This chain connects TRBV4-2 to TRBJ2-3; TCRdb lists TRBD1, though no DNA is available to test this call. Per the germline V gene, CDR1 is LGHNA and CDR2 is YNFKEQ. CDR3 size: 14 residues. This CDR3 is CASSPRTDTDTQYF.

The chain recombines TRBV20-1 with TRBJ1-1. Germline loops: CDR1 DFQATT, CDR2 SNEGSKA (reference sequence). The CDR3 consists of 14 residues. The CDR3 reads CSAAEGLGYTEAFF.

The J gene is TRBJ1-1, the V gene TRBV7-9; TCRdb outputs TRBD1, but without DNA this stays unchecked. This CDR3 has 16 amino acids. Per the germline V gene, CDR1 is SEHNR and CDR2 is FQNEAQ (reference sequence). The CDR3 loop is CASSPSRSGLSHEAFF. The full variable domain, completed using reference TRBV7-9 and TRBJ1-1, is DTGVSQNPRHKITKRGQNVTFRCDPISEHNRLYWYRQTLGQGPEFLTYFQNEAQLEKSRLLSDRFSAERPKGSFSTLEIQRTEQGDSAMYLCASSPSRSGLSHEAFFGQGTRLTVV.

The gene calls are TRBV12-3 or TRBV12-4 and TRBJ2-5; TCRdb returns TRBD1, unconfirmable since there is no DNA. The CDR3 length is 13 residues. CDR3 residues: CASEGIQRETQYF.

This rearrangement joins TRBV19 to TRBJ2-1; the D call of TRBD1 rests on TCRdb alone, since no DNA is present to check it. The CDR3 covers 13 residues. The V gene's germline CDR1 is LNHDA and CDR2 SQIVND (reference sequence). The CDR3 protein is CASSTDRHNEQFF.

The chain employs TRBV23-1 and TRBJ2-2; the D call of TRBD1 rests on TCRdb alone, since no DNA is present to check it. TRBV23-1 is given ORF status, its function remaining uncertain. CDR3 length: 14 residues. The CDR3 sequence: CASSRDRNTGELFF.

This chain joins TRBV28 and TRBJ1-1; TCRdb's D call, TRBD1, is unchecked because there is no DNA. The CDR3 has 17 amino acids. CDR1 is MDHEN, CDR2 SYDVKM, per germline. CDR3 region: CACSFSEGRYMYTEAFF.

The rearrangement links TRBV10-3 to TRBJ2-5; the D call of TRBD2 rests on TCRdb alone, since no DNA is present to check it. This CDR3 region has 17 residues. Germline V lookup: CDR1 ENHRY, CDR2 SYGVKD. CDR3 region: CAISEWASGGVQETQYF.

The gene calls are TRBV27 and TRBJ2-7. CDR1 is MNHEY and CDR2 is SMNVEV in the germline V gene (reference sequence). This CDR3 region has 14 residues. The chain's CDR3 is CASSFSGIYYEQYF.

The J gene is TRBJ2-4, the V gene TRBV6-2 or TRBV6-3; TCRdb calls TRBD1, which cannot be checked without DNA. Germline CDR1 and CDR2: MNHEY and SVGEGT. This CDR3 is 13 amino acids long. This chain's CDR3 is CASDGTAKNIQYF.

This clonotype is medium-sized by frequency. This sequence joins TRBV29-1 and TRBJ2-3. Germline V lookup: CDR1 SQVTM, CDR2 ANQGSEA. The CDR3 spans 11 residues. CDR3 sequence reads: CSGSEWDTQYF.

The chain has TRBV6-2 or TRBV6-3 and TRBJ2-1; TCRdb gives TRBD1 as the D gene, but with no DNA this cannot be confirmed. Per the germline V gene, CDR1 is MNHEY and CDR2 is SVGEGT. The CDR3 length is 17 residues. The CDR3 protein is CASSYLARLSSYNEQFF.

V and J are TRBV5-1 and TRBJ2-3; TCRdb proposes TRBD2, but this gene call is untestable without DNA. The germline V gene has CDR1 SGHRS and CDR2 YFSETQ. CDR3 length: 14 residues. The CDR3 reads CASSLAGRTDTQYF.

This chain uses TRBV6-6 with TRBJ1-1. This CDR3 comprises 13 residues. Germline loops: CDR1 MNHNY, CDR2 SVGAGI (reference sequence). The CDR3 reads CASSWFMNTEAFF.

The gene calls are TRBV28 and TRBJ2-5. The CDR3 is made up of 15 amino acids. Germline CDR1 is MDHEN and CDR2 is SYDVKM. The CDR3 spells CASRQWTEPRETQYF.

The CDR3 sequence is CASSLGLGKLAFF. The J gene is TRBJ1-1, the V gene TRBV7-2. Looked up from germline, CDR1 is SGHTA and CDR2 is FQGNSA. CDR3 length: 13 amino acids.

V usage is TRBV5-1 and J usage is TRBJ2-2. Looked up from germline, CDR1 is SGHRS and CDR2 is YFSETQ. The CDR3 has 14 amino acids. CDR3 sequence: CASSYGSNTGELFF.